Listed here is a single T cell receptor (beta chain). These data originate in a study of blood T cell repertoires in COVID-19. Assay: immunoSEQ multiplex PCR; the TCRdb copy retains only in-frame clones and omits some. Counted here are approximately 260,000 clones, around nine tenths occurring once; the ten biggest clones make up over 1.5%. The receptor comes from a woman under 30 who had recovered from COVID-19. Source material: PBMCs or T cells enriched from blood (not recorded which).

CDR3 coding DNA: TGTGCCAGCCGGACTCCGGGATCGAACTATGGCTACACCTTC. Amino acid sequence: CASRTPGSNYGYTF. This sequence joins TRBV19 and TRBJ1-2; D gene unclear. V was cut by 9 bases and J by 2 bases, with 16 bases left in between. The CDR3 sequence is 14 residues long. Germline V gene lookup returns CDR1 LNHDA and CDR2 SQIVND (reference sequence).